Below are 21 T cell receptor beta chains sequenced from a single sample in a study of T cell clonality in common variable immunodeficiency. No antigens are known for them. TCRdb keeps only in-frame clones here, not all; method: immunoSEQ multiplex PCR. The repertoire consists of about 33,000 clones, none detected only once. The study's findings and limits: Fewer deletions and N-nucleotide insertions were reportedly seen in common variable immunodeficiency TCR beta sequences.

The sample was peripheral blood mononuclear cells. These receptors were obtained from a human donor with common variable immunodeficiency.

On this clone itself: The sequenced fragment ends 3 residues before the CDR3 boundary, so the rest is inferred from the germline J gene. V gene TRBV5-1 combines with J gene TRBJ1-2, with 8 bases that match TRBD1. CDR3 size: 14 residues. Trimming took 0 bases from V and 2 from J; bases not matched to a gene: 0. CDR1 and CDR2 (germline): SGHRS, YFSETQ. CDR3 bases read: TGCGCCAGCAGCTTGGGGACAGGGAACTATGGC. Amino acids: CASSLGTGNYG. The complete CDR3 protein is CASSLGTGNYGYTF.

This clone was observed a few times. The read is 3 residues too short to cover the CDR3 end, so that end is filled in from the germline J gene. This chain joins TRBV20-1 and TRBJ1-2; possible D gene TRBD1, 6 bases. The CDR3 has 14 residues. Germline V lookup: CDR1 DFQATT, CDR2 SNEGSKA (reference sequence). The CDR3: CSATKQGAGGGYTF. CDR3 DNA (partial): TGCAGTGCTACGAAACAGGGCGCAGGCGGGGGC.

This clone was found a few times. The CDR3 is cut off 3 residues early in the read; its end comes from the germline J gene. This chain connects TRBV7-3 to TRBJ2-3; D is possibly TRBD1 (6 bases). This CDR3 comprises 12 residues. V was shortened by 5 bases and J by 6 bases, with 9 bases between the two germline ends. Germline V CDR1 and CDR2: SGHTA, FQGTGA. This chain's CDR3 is CASSIQGDTQYF. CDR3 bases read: TGTGCCAGCAGCATACAGGGTGATACG.

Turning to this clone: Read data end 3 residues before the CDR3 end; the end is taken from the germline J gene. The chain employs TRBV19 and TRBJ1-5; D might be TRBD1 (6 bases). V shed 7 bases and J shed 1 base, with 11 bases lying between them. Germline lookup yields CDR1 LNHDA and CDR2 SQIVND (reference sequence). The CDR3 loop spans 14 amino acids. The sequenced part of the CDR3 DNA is TGTGCCAGTAATGGCAGGGGCAGCAATCAGCCC. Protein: CASNGRGSNQP. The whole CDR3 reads CASNGRGSNQPQHF.

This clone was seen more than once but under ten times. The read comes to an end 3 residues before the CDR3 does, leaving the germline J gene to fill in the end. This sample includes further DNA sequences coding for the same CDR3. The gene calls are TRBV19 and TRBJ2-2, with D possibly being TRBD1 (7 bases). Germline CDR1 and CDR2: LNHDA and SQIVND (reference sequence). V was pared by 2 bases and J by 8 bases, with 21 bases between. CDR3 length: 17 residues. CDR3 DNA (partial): TGTGCCAGTAGTATATTTGGCCTCAGGGGGGTCACTGGGGAG. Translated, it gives CASSIFGLRGVTGE. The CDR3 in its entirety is CASSIFGLRGVTGELFF.

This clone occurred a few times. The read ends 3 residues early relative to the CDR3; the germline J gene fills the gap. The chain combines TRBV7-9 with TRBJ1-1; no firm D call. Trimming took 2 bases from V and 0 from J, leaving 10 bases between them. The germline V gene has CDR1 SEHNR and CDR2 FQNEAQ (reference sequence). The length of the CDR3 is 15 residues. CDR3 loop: CASSLLAGMNTEAFF. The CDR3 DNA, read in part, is TGTGCCAGCAGCTTATTGGCGGGGATGAACACTGAA.

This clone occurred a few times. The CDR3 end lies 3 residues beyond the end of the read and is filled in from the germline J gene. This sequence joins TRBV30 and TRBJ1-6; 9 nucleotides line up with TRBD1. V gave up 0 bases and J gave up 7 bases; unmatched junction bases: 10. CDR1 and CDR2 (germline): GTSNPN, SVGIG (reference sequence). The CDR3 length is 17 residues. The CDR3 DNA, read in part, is TGTGCCTGGAGTGTACAAAGGACAGGGGTTGGGAATTCACCC. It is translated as CAWSVQRTGVGNSP. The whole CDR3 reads CAWSVQRTGVGNSPLHF. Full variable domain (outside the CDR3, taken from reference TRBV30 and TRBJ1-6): SQTIHQWPATLVQPVGSPLSLECTVEGTSNPNLYWYRQAAGRGLQLLFYSVGIGQISSEVPQNLSASRPQDRQFILSSKKLLLSDSGFYLCAWSVQRTGVGNSPLHFGNGTRLTVT.

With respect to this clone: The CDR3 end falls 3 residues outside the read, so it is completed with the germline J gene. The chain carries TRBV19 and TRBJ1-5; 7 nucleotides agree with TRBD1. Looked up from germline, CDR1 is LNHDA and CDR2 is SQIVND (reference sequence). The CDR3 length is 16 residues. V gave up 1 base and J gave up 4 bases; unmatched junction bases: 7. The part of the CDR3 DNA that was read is TGTGCCAGTAGTATAGTTACCGGGACAGCTAATCAGCCC. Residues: CASSIVTGTANQP. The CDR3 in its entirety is CASSIVTGTANQPQHF.

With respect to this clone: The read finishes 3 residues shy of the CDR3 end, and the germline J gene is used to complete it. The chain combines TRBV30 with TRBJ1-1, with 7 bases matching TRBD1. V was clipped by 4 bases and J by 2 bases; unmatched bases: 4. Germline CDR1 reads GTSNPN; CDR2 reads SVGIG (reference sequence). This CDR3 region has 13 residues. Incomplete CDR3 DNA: TGTGCCTGGACCGGACAGGCTAACACTGAA. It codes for CAWTGQANTE. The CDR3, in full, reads CAWTGQANTEAFF. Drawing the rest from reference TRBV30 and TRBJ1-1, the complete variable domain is SQTIHQWPATLVQPVGSPLSLECTVEGTSNPNLYWYRQAAGRGLQLLFYSVGIGQISSEVPQNLSASRPQDRQFILSSKKLLLSDSGFYLCAWTGQANTEAFFGQGTRLTVV.

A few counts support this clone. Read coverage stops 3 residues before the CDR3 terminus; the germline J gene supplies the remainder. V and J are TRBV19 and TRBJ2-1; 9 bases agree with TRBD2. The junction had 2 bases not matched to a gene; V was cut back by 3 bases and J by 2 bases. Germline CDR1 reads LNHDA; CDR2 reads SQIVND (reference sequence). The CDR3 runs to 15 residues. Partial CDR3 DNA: TGTGCCAGTAGTATGGCTAGCGGGACCTACAATGAG. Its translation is CASSMASGTYNE. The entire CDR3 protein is CASSMASGTYNEQFF.

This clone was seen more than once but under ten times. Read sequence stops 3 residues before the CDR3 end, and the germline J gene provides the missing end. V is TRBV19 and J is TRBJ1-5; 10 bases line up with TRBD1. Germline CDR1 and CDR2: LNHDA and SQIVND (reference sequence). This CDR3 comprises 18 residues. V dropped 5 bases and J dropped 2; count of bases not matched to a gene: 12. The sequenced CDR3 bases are TGTGCCAGTAGTTATGGACAGGGGGGTGAGGTGGGCAATCAGCCC. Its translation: CASSYGQGGEVGNQP. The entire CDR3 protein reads CASSYGQGGEVGNQPQHF.

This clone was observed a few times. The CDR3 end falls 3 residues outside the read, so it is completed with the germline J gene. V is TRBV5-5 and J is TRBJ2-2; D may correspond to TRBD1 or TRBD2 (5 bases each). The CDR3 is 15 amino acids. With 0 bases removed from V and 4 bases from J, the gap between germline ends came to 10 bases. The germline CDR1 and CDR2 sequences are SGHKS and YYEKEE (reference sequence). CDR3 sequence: CASSLAEGFTGELFF. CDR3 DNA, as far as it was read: TGTGCCAGCAGCTTGGCCGAGGGGTTCACCGGGGAG.

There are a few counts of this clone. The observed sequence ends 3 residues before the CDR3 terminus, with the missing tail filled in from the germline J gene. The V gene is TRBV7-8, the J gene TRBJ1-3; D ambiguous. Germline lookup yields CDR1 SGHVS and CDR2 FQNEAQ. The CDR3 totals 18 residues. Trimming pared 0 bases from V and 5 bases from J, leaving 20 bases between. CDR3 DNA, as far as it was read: TGTGCCAGCAGCTTAGCCCCCTGGCTCCCACGAGAGAGAAACACC. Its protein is CASSLAPWLPRERNT. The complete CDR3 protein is CASSLAPWLPRERNTIYF. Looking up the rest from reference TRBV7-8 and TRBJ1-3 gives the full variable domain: GAGVSQSPRYKVAKRGQDVALRCDPISGHVSLFWYQQALGQGPEFLTYFQNEAQLDKSGLPSDRFFAERPEGSVSTLKIQRTQQEDSAVYLCASSLAPWLPRERNTIYFGEGSWLTVV.

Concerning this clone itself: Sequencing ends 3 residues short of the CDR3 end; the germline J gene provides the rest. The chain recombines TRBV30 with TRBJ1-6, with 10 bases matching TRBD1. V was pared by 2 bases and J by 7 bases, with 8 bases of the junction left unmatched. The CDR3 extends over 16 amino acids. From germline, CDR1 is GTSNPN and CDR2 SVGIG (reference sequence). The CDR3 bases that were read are TGTGCCTGGAGTTCGGCAGGGGGACAGGGGAATTCACCC. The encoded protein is CAWSSAGGQGNSP. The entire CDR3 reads CAWSSAGGQGNSPLHF.

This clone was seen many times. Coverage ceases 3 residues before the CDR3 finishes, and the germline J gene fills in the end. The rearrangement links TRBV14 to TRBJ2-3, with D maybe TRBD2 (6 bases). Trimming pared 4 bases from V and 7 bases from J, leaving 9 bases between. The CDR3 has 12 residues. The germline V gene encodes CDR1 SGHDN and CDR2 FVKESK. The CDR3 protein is CASSPSANTQYF. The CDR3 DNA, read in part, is TGTGCCAGCAGCCCTAGCGCAAATACG.

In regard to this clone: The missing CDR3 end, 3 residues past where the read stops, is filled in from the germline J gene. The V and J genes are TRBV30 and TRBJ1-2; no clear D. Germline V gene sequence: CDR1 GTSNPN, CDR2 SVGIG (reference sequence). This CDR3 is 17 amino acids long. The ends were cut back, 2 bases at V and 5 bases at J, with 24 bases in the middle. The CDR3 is CAWSFLLRVGMGYGYTF. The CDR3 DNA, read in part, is TGTGCCTGGAGTTTTCTACTGCGGGTGGGGATGGGGTATGGC.

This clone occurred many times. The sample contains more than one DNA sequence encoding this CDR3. The CDR3 bases that were read are TGTGCCAGCTCTCAGGGGGAGAACACTGAA. This codes for CASSQGENTE. The full CDR3 reads CASSQGENTEAFF. This rearrangement joins TRBV2 to TRBJ1-1; 7 nucleotides match TRBD1. The CDR3 goes on 3 residues after the read ends, and that part is filled in from the germline J gene. J was trimmed by 1 base and V by 8 bases; bases with no gene match: 4. In germline, CDR1 is SNHLY, CDR2 FYNNEI. The CDR3 is made up of 13 amino acids.

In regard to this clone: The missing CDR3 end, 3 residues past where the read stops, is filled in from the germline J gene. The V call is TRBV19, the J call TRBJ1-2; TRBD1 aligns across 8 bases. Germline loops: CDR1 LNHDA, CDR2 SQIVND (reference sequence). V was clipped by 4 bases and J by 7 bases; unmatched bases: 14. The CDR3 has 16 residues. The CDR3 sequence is CASSRVTAGGIGGYTF. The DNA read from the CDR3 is TGTGCCAGTAGTAGAGTTACCGCAGGGGGCATTGGTGGC.

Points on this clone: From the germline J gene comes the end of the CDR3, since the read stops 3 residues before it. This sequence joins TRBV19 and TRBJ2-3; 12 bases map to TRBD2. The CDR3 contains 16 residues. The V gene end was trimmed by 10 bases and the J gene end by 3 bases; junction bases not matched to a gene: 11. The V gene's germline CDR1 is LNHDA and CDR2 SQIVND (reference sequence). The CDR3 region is CATGRASGGGTDTQYF. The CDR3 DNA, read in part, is TGTGCCACCGGACGGGCTAGCGGGGGGGGGACAGATACG.

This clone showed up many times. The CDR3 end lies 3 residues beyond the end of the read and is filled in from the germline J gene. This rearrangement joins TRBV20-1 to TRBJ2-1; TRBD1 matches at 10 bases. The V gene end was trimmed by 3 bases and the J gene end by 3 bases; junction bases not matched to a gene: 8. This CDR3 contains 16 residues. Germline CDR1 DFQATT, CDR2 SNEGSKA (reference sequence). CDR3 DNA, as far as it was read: TGCAGTGCTAGGGGACAGGGGCGGGGCGGCTACAATGAG. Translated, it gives CSARGQGRGGYNE. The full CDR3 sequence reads CSARGQGRGGYNEQFF.

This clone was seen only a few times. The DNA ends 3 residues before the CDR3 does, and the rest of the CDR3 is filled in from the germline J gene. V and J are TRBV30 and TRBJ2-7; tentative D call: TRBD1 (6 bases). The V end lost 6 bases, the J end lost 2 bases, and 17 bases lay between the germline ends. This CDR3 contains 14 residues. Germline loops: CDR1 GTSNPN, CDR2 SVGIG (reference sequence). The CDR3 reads CACIAGTSTYEQYF. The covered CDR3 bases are TGTGCCTGTATCGCCGGGACATCAACCTACGAG.